This T cell receptor (beta chain) originates from a study of breast tumors, draining lymph nodes, adjacent tissues (TCRdb year 2016). For the wider study: Breast cancer patients provided tumor, adjacent nontumor tissue and axillary lymph nodes, and the study compared the TCR beta repertoires across these three sources. In human breast cancer, the study set out to evaluate how tumor, surrounding tissue and draining lymph node repertoires relate to one another and whether T cells may move between these sites. Points the paper makes about the study in general: Tumors showed preferential V and J gene usage, and their T-cell repertoire diversity fell below that of lymph nodes yet above that of nontumor tissue. The similarity between tumor and nontumor tissue repertoires was significantly greater in luminal-like breast cancer than in basal-like breast cancer. The data were judged consistent with most tumor T cells deriving from the lymph node and then expanding within tumor tissue. Rather than being directly demonstrated, the conclusion that tumor T cells originate in lymph nodes was presented as consistent with a hypothesis.

The listed sequencing device is Illumina HiSeq 2000. TCR beta chain libraries were generated by multiplex PCR amplification. High-throughput sequencing was used to analyze the amplified TCR beta chain products. Starting from the raw public reads, TCRdb applied fastp trimming at Q25, assembled clones with MiXCR and retained in-frame beta chains. CDR3 protein sequences are deduplicated, and each keeps its most common genes and DNA. This sample holds 150,000 to 200,000 distinct CDR3 sequences; around 35% were observed only once. The ten most abundant clones make up roughly 3.8% of the sample. The lymph node samples were taken from the axillary draining lymph nodes of breast cancer patients. In regard to this clonotype: Its specific antigen is unknown. No per-base quality is available; no much larger clone lies one base away.

From the cysteine up to the phenylalanine, the CDR3 has a length of 13 residues. The only DNA kept is the CDR3, 39 bases in frame from the first base. As encoded in the germline V gene (reference sequence), CDR1 is LNHDA while CDR2 is SQIVND. V loses 7 bases, J loses 0 bases, and the germline ends lie 9 bases apart. The TCR comes from a female donor with breast cancer. Some clones in this sample may be carry-over from other donors' samples. Sequenced sample: axillary lymph node tissue. The V and J segments used are TRBV19 and TRBJ1-1; tentative D gene TRBD1, with 5 bases matching. The encoded CDR3 is CASKNRMNTEAFF. The nucleotide sequence is TGTGCCAGTAAAAACAGGATGAACACTGAAGCTTTCTTT.